This T cell receptor (beta chain) was found in a study of cytomegalovirus exposure and HLA in healthy donors. A word on this clone: Its specificity is unknown.

General study findings and limits: According to reports, the classifier identified cytomegalovirus status with high specificity and sensitivity.

V was trimmed by 0 bases and J by 2 bases, leaving 6 bases between them. Germline lookup yields CDR1 SGHRS and CDR2 YFSETQ. This CDR3 region has 13 residues. Using immunoSEQ multiplex PCR, the repertoire was profiled, and TCRdb retains in-frame clones only, with some absent. The sample has some 170,000 clones, around 87% seen once; the top ten hold 1.4%. The sample taken for sequencing was PBMCs. This sequence was found in a woman between 25 and 40 years old in good health and CMV-seronegative. V usage is TRBV5-1 and J usage is TRBJ2-7; no reliable D call. CDR3 DNA: TGCGCCAGCAGCTTGGAAGACACCTACGAGCAGTACTTC. It encodes CASSLEDTYEQYF.